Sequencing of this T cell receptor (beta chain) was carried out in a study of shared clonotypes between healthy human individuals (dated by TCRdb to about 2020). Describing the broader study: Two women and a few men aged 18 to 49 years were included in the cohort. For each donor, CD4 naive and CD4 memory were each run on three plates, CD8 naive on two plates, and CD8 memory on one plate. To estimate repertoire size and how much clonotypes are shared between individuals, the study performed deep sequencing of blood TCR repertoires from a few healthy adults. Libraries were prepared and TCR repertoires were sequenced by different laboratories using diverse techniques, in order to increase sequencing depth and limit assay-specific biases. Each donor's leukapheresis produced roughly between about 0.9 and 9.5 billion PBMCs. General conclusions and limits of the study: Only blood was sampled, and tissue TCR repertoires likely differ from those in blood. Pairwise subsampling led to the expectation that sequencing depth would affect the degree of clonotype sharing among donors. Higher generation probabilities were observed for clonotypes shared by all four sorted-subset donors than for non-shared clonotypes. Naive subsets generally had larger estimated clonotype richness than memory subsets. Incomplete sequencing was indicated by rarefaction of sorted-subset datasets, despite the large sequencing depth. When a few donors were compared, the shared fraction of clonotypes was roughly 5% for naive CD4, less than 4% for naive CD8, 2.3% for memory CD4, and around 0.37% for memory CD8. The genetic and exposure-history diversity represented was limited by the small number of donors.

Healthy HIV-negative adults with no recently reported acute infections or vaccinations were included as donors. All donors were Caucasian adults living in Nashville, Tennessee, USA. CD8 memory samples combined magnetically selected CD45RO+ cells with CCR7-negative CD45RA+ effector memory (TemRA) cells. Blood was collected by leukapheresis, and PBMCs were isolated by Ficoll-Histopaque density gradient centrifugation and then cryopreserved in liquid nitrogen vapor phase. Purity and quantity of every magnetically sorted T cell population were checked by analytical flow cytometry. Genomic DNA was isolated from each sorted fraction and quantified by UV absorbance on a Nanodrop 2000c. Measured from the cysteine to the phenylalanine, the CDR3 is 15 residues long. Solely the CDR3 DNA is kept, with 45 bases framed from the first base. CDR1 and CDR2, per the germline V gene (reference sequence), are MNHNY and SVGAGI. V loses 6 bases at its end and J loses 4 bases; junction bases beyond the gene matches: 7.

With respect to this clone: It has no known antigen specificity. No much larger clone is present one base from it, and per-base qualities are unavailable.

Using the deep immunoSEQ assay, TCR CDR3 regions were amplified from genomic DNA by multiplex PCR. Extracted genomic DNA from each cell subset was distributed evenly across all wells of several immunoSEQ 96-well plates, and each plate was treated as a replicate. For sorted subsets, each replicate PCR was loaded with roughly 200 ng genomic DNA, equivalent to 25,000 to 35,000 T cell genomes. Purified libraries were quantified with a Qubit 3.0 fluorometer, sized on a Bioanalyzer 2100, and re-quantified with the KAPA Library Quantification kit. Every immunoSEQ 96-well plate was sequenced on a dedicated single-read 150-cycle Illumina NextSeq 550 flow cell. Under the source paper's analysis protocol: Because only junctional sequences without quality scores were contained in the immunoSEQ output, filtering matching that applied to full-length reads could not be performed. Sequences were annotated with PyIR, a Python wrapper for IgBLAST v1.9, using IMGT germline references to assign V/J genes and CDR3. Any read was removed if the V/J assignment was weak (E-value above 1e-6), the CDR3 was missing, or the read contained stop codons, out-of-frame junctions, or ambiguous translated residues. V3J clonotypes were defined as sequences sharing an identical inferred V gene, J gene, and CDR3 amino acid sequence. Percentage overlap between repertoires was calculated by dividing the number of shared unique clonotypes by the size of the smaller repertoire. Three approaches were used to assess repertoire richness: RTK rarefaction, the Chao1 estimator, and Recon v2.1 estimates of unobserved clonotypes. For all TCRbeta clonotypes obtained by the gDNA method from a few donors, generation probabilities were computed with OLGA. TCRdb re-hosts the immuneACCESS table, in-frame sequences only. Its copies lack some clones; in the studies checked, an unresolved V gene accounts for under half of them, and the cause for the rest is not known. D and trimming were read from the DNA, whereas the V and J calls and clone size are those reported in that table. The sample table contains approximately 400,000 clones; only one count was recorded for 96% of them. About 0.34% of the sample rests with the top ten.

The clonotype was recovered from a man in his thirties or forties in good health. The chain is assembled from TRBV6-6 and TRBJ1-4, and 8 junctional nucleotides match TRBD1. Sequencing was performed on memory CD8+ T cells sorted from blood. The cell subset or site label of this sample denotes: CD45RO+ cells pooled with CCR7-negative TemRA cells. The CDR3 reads CASRDPGQDNEKLFF. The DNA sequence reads TGTGCCAGCAGAGATCCGGGACAGGATAATGAAAAACTGTTTTTT.